The 21 T cell receptor beta chains reported below all come from one sample, sequenced in a study of cytomegalovirus exposure and HLA in healthy donors. It was with 60 Vbeta and 13 Jbeta primers that the PCR ran. Libraries were prepared by immunoSEQ multiplex PCR; TCRdb keeps only in-frame clonotypes and omits some of them. There are around 190,000 clones in the sample; 60% to 85% occur only once, and less than 1.1% lies in the top ten. The sample was PBMCs. Every receptor here comes from a woman in her forties in good health and CMV-seronegative.

This chain joins TRBV7-2 and TRBJ1-1; 11 positions agree with TRBD1. Per the germline V gene, CDR1 is SGHTA and CDR2 is FQGNSA. V lost 5 bases and J lost 10; bases outside the gene matches: 3. This CDR3 comprises 12 residues. CDR3 nucleotide sequence: TGTGCCAGCAGCACAGGACAGGGGGCAGCTTTCTTT. Encoded protein: CASSTGQGAAFF.

This sequence joins TRBV27 and TRBJ1-1; a weak D match, TRBD1 (5 bases). CDR1 and CDR2 (germline): MNHEY, SMNVEV (reference sequence). Trimming stripped 7 bases from V and 4 bases from J, with 16 bases between. The CDR3 is 14 residues long. CDR3 DNA sequence: TGTGCCAGCAACACGAACACGGGGGGCACTGAAGCTTTCTTT. Residues: CASNTNTGGTEAFF.

The CDR3 DNA reads as TGTGCCAGCAGTGAGTCCTTTTACAATGAGCAGTTCTTC. Amino acid sequence: CASSESFYNEQFF. The chain links TRBV2 to TRBJ2-1; D is uncertain. There are 13 residues in the CDR3. Germline V gene sequence: CDR1 SNHLY, CDR2 FYNNEI. The V gene lost 3 bases and the J gene lost 4 bases, with 7 bases spanning the gap.

The chain couples TRBV5-1 to TRBJ1-4; 10 positions match TRBD1. This CDR3 is 15 amino acids long. The J segment lost 6 bases and the V segment lost 4 bases, leaving 6 bases of the junction unmatched. The germline CDR1 and CDR2 sequences are SGHRS and YFSETQ. CDR3 sequence reads: CASSGEGQGYEKLFF. The CDR3 nucleotides read TGCGCCAGCAGCGGGGAGGGACAGGGGTATGAAAAACTGTTTTTT.

The rearrangement links TRBV18 to TRBJ2-1; 12 bases align to TRBD1. Germline trimming cut 4 bases from V and 4 bases from J; bases unmatched to any gene: 8. The CDR3 extends over 17 amino acids. CDR1 and CDR2 (germline): KGHSH, LQKENI. CDR3 sequence: CASSQTGTGGGYNEQFF. In DNA form, the CDR3 reads TGTGCCAGCTCACAAACCGGGACAGGGGGCGGGTACAATGAGCAGTTCTTC.

The rearrangement links TRBV30 to TRBJ2-7; the D gene is possibly TRBD1 (5 bases). CDR3 length equals 14 residues. CDR1 and CDR2 (germline): GTSNPN, SVGIG (reference sequence). Deletions cut 3 bases from V and 1 base from J, with 13 bases between. CDR3 in amino acids: CAWRNQGGSYEQYF. Here the CDR3 DNA reads TGTGCCTGGAGGAACCAGGGCGGATCCTACGAGCAGTACTTC.

This clone showed up just a few times. V gene TRBV4-2 combines with J gene TRBJ1-2; 7 positions agree with TRBD1. V gave up 1 base and J gave up 3 bases; unmatched junction bases: 2. The CDR3 runs 14 residues. Germline-derived CDR1 and CDR2 are LGHNA and YNFKEQ. CDR3 bases: TGTGCCAGCAGCCAAGCCGACAGGGACTATGGCTACACCTTC. Its protein is CASSQADRDYGYTF.

The chain combines TRBV5-1 with TRBJ2-2, with D possibly being TRBD2 (5 bases). Per the germline V gene, CDR1 is SGHRS and CDR2 is YFSETQ. The CDR3 contains 14 residues. V lost 4 bases, J lost 1 base, and 8 bases lay in between. CDR3 bases: TGCGCCAGCAGCGGAGGTCTGAACACCGGGGAGCTGTTTTTT. Translated: CASSGGLNTGELFF.

The genes are TRBV9 and TRBJ1-2; 11 bases align to TRBD1. There are 15 residues in the CDR3. Trimming removed 0 bases from V and 6 bases from J; junction bases left unmatched: 4. Germline V gives CDR1 SGDLS, CDR2 YYNGEE. The DNA for the CDR3 is TGTGCCAGCAGCGTAGTGGACAGGGGGCTGGATGGCTACACCTTC. This translates into CASSVVDRGLDGYTF.

This chain uses TRBV5-1 with TRBJ2-1; unclear D gene. The V gene's germline CDR1 is SGHRS and CDR2 YFSETQ. The CDR3 covers 16 residues. Trimming removed 2 bases from V and 0 bases from J, with 12 bases in between. This CDR3 reads CASSFLIRSSYNEQFF. CDR3 nucleotides: TGCGCCAGCAGCTTCCTGATCCGGAGCTCCTACAATGAGCAGTTCTTC.

There are a few counts of this clone. This chain connects TRBV6-5 to TRBJ1-3, with a tentative D call TRBD1 (5 bases). Trimming shortened V by 5 bases and J by 6 bases, and 17 bases separated the two germline ends. The CDR3 has 15 amino acids. In germline, CDR1 is MNHEY, CDR2 SVGAGI. The CDR3 DNA reads as TGTGCCAGCAGTCGACAGATCCCACTTACAAACACCATATATTTT. It encodes CASSRQIPLTNTIYF.

This chain uses TRBV4-2 with TRBJ2-3, with 10 bases matching TRBD2. The J segment lost 2 bases and the V segment lost 3 bases, leaving 8 bases of the junction unmatched. The CDR3 is 17 residues long. Germline CDR1 and CDR2: LGHNA and YNFKEQ. Written as DNA, the CDR3 is TGTGCCAGCAGCCAGGAGATAGCGGGAGGTACCACAGATACGCAGTATTTT. This codes for CASSQEIAGGTTDTQYF.

The CDR3 DNA reads as TGTGCCTGGAGTGTCTCCAGGGAATCTGGCTATGGCTACACCTTC. As protein: CAWSVSRESGYGYTF. This chain joins TRBV30 and TRBJ1-2, with D tentatively TRBD1 (5 bases). CDR3 length: 15 amino acids. Trimming removed 0 bases at V and 4 bases at J, with 15 bases between. From germline, CDR1 is GTSNPN and CDR2 SVGIG (reference sequence).

This clone came up a few times. The genes are TRBV6-6 and TRBJ2-1, with 8 nucleotides matching TRBD2. CDR1 is MNHNY, CDR2 SVGAGI, per germline (reference sequence). This CDR3 spans 15 amino acids. J gave up 8 bases and V 2 bases, and 8 bases lay outside the gene matches. The CDR3 DNA sequence: TGTGCCAGCAGTTACAGTAGCGGGATGGGGGATGAGCAGTTCTTC. Translation gives CASSYSSGMGDEQFF.

As to this clone: Distinct nucleotide sequences in the sample also encode this CDR3. The rearrangement joins TRBV6-1 to TRBJ2-1; 9 positions match TRBD2. Per germline, CDR1 MNHNS and CDR2 SASEGT. There are 18 residues in the CDR3. J was trimmed by 2 bases and V by 3 bases; bases with no gene match: 11. The CDR3 coding sequence is TGTGCCAGCAGTGAGGCGGCTAGCGGGATCGGTACCTACAATGAGCAGTTCTTC. It yields the protein CASSEAASGIGTYNEQFF.

The CDR3, as DNA: TGTGCCAGCAGTCCGCCCGCTGGGCTTTCCTACACCTTC. Amino acid sequence: CASSPPAGLSYTF. The genes are TRBV27 and TRBJ1-2; no definite D call. CDR1 is MNHEY and CDR2 is SMNVEV in the germline V gene (reference sequence). Trimming removed 5 bases from V and 10 bases from J, with 17 bases in between. The CDR3 contains 13 residues.

The chain uses TRBV5-6 and TRBJ1-5; D gene unclear. V lost 1 base and J 6 bases, leaving 8 bases between the germline ends. Germline V lookup: CDR1 SGHDT, CDR2 YYEEEE. This CDR3 comprises 13 residues. CDR3 in amino acids: CASSLSTGQPQHF. CDR3 bases: TGTGCCAGCAGCTTGTCCACGGGTCAGCCCCAGCATTTT.

The chain combines TRBV30 with TRBJ1-2; 7 bases align to TRBD1. V was clipped by 2 bases and J by 1 base; unmatched bases: 4. CDR1 is GTSNPN, CDR2 SVGIG, per germline (reference sequence). The CDR3 runs 14 residues. This chain's CDR3 is CAWSRGRLNYGYTF. In DNA, the CDR3 is TGTGCCTGGAGTAGGGGGCGACTTAACTATGGCTACACCTTC. Full variable domain (outside the CDR3, taken from reference TRBV30 and TRBJ1-2): SQTIHQWPATLVQPVGSPLSLECTVEGTSNPNLYWYRQAAGRGLQLLFYSVGIGQISSEVPQNLSASRPQDRQFILSSKKLLLSDSGFYLCAWSRGRLNYGYTFGSGTRLTVV.

This clone was seen a few times. The chain carries TRBV10-3 and TRBJ2-7; perhaps TRBD2 as D (6 bases). This CDR3 comprises 15 residues. Trimming took off 2 bases at V and 5 bases at J, with 16 bases between the two ends. The germline gives CDR1 ENHRY, CDR2 SYGVKD. CDR3 DNA: TGTGCCATCAGTGAGCGGAGACTAGAATCGGACGAGCAGTACTTC. Protein sequence: CAISERRLESDEQYF.

This chain links TRBV7-8 with TRBJ1-2; no definite D call. Germline V gene lookup returns CDR1 SGHVS and CDR2 FQNEAQ. The V and J ends lost 1 base and 4 bases respectively, with 13 bases between them. The CDR3 runs to 15 residues. This CDR3 reads CASSLDTYFSYGYTF. Here the CDR3 DNA reads TGTGCCAGCAGCTTAGATACCTATTTTAGCTATGGCTACACCTTC.

This chain uses TRBV5-5 with TRBJ2-7; 8 bases fit TRBD1. The CDR3 sequence is 14 residues long. Trimming took 4 bases from V and 6 from J; bases not matched to a gene: 9. Germline CDR1 SGHKS, CDR2 YYEKEE (reference sequence). CDR3 region: CASSADRDLSEQYF. The CDR3 region has the DNA TGTGCCAGCAGCGCGGACAGGGACCTCTCCGAGCAGTACTTC. Combining the CDR3 with reference TRBV5-5 and TRBJ2-7 gives the whole variable domain DAGVTQSPTHLIKTRGQQVTLRCSPISGHKSVSWYQQVLGQGPQFIFQYYEKEERGRGNFPDRFSARQFPNYSSELNVNALLLGDSALYLCASSADRDLSEQYFGPGTRLTVT.